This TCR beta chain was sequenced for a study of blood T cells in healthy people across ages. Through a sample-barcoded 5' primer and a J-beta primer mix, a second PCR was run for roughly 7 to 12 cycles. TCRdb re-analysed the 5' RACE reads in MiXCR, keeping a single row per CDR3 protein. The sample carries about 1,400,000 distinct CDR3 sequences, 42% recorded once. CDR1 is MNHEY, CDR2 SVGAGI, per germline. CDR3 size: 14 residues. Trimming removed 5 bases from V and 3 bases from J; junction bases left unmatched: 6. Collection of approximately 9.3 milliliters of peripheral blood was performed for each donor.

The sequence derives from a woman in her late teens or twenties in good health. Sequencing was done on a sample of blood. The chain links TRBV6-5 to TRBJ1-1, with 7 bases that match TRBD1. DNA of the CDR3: TGTGCCAGCAGTCCTGACAGGGTGGACACTGAAGCTTTCTTT. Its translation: CASSPDRVDTEAFF.